This TCR beta chain stems from a study of response to subunit inactivated influenza vaccine. General study points: Authors suggested that a seasonal influenza vaccination recruits few new T cells each time.

Trimming stripped 7 bases from V and 10 bases from J, with 14 bases between. The CDR3 runs 13 residues. Notes on this clonotype: What it binds is unknown.

TCRdb itself ran the RT-PCR reads through MiXCR, one entry per CDR3 protein. Of under 500,000 distinct CDR3 sequences listed, around 9.9% were seen once; the top ten hold approximately 12%. This receptor was identified in a man in his fifties who received an inactivated influenza vaccine. The chain is built from TRBV12-3 or TRBV12-4 and TRBJ1-6, with D possibly TRBD1 on 5 matching bases. This specimen consisted of PBMCs from blood, obtained about 40 days after vaccination. CDR3 bases: TGTGCCAGCAACCGACAGCCCGGGTCACCCCTCCACTTT. Residues: CASNRQPGSPLHF.